This T cell receptor beta chain was documented in a study of shared clonotypes between healthy human individuals (dated by TCRdb to about 2020). Regarding the study in general: The cohort included three men and a couple of women between 18 and 49 years of age. For each donor, CD4 naive and CD4 memory were each run on three plates, CD8 naive on two plates, and CD8 memory on one plate. Different laboratories and diverse techniques were used to prepare libraries and sequence TCR repertoires, to increase sequencing depth and limit assay-specific biases. To estimate repertoire size and how much clonotype sharing occurs between individuals, the study deeply sequenced the blood TCR repertoires of roughly 5 healthy adults. Each donor's leukapheresis produced roughly between roughly 0.85 and 10 billion PBMCs. General findings and caveats noted by the study authors: Even with the large sequencing depth, rarefaction of the sorted-subset datasets indicated that sequencing was incomplete. Pairwise subsampling led to the expectation that sequencing depth would affect the degree of clonotype sharing among donors. Higher generation probabilities were observed for clonotypes shared by all four sorted-subset donors than for non-shared clonotypes. Estimated clonotype richness was generally larger for naive than for memory subsets. Only blood was sampled, and tissue TCR repertoires likely differ from those in blood. The small number of donors limited the genetic and exposure-history diversity represented. Sharing across a handful of donors was observed for approximately 5% of naive CD4, 3% to 4% of naive CD8, 2% to 2.5% of memory CD4, and 0.4% of memory CD8 clonotypes.

Via the germline V gene, CDR1 is SGHAT and CDR2 FQNNGV. There are 15 amino acids in the CDR3, from cysteine to phenylalanine inclusive. Only the CDR3 part of the read is kept: 45 bases, read in frame from the first base. At the junction V is shortened by 5 bases and J by 3 bases; bases outside the gene matches: 3. CD8 naive samples consisted of CD45RO-negative cells that were positively selected for CCR7, yielding a CD45RA+CCR7+ population without TemRA cells. Healthy HIV-negative adults with no recently reported acute infections or vaccinations were included as donors. Every donor was a Caucasian adult living in Nashville, Tennessee, USA. Blood was collected by leukapheresis, and PBMCs were isolated by Ficoll-Histopaque density gradient centrifugation and then cryopreserved in liquid nitrogen vapor phase. Analytical flow cytometry was used to check the purity and quantity of each magnetically sorted T cell population. Genomic DNA was isolated from each sorted fraction and quantified by UV absorbance on a Nanodrop 2000c.

TCR CDR3 regions were amplified from genomic DNA by multiplex PCR using the deep immunoSEQ assay. For each cell subset, the extracted genomic DNA was distributed evenly across all wells of several immunoSEQ 96-well plates, and each plate served as one replicate. For sorted subsets, around 200 ng genomic DNA, equal to tens of thousands of T cell genomes, was loaded into each replicate PCR. Purified libraries were quantified with a Qubit 3.0 fluorometer, sized on a Bioanalyzer 2100, and re-quantified with the KAPA Library Quantification kit. Every immunoSEQ 96-well plate was sequenced on a separate single-read 150-cycle Illumina NextSeq 550 flow cell. In the source study's methods: Because only junctional sequences without quality scores were contained in the immunoSEQ output, filtering matching that applied to full-length reads could not be performed. Sequences were annotated with PyIR, a Python wrapper for IgBLAST v1.9, and V/J genes and CDR3 were assigned using IMGT germline references. Reads with weak V/J assignments (E-value above 1e-6), missing CDR3, stop codons, out-of-frame junctions, or ambiguous translated residues were removed. V3J clonotypes were defined as sequences sharing an identical inferred V gene, J gene, and CDR3 amino acid sequence. The percentage overlap between two repertoires was calculated by dividing the number of shared unique clonotypes by the size of the smaller repertoire. Three approaches were used to assess repertoire richness: RTK rarefaction, the Chao1 estimator, and Recon v2.1 estimates of unobserved clonotypes. For all TCRbeta clonotypes obtained by the gDNA method from a handful of donors, generation probabilities were computed with OLGA. What TCRdb holds here is the immuneACCESS table cut down to in-frame rearrangements. Part of the clones is not present; checked against another copy, under half of the missing clones reflect an unresolved V gene, and the others are unexplained. The V and J calls and the clone size are those of that table, but D and trimming were determined from the DNA. This sample has about 2.1 million clones in its table, and about 92% of those were observed once. The ten most abundant clones make up 1.5% to 2% of the sample.

On this clone itself: Its antigen is still unknown. Base qualities are not provided; no much larger clone lies one nucleotide away.

The rearrangement joined TRBV11-2 to TRBJ2-5; 13 bases in between match TRBD2. This TCR was recovered from a man aged 18 to 30 in good health. Some clones in this sample may be carry-over from other donors' samples. The sequenced material came from naive CD8+ T cells from PBMCs. Explained via the paper, the cell subset or site label denotes: CD45RA+CCR7+. CDR3 region: CASSPGTSGEETQYF. The DNA sequence reads TGTGCCAGCAGCCCAGGGACTAGCGGGGAAGAGACCCAGTACTTC.